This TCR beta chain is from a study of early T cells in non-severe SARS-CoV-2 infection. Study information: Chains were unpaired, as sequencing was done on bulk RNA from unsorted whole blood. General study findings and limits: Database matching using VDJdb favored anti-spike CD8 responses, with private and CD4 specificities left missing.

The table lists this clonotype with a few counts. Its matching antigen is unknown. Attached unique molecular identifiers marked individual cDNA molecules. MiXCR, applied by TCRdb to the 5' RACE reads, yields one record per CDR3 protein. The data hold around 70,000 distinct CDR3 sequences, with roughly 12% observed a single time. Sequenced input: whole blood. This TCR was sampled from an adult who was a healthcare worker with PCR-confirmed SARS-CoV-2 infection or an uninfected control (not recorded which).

CDR3 loop: CASSETGVSYEQYF. The CDR3 DNA follows: TGTGCCAGCAGTGAAACGGGGGTTTCCTACGAGCAGTACTTC. The chain couples TRBV2 to TRBJ2-7; D might be TRBD2 (6 bases). Germline CDR1 reads SNHLY; CDR2 reads FYNNEI. The CDR3 is 14 residues long. Trimming stripped 2 bases from V and 1 base from J, with 9 bases between.